Presented here are 10 T cell receptor beta chains from one specimen sequenced in a study of cytomegalovirus exposure and HLA in healthy donors. In the PCR, 60 Vbeta and 13 Jbeta primers were used. TCRdb's copy holds only in-frame clones and misses some; the assay was immunoSEQ multiplex PCR. The sample records 76,000 or so clones, 65% to 75% being singletons. The specimen was PBMCs. The receptors originated from a woman in her thirties or forties in good health and CMV-seropositive.

This clone was counted between two and nine times. With only one base between it and a far larger clone, this is likely a read error. The chain carries TRBV5-4 and TRBJ2-7, with 9 bases fitting TRBD1. Germline V lookup: CDR1 SGHNT, CDR2 YYREEE (reference sequence). The V and J ends lost 4 bases and 3 bases, in that order; junction bases with no gene match: 8. The CDR3 is 15 amino acids. The CDR3 reads CASSVRGQGNYEQYF. The CDR3 DNA reads TGTGCCAGCAGCGTTAGGGGACAGGGTAACTACGAGCAGTACTTC.

This chain links TRBV19 with TRBJ1-1; unclear D gene. The V and J ends lost 2 bases and 4 bases respectively, with 8 bases between them. The CDR3 extends over 13 amino acids. Germline CDR1 is LNHDA and CDR2 is SQIVND (reference sequence). CDR3 nucleotide sequence: TGTGCCAGTAGTATAACGAGGTTCACTGAAGCTTTCTTT. Translation gives CASSITRFTEAFF.

The CDR3 reads CASSLYSEAFF. The CDR3 region has the DNA TGTGCCAGCAGCTTATACTCCGAAGCTTTCTTT. The chain joins TRBV7-8 to TRBJ1-1, with D unclear. Germline assignment: CDR1 SGHVS and CDR2 FQNEAQ. The CDR3 totals 11 residues. V gave up 2 bases and J gave up 8 bases, with 6 bases separating them.

The V gene is TRBV4-1, the J gene TRBJ1-2, with D perhaps TRBD1 (6 bases). Germline V gene lookup returns CDR1 MGHRA and CDR2 YSYEKL. The V end lost 2 bases, the J end lost 4 bases, and 14 bases lay between the germline ends. The CDR3 is 15 amino acids. The CDR3 bases are TGCGCCAGCAGCCAAAACGGCAGGGGCGTCTATGGCTACACCTTC. Translation: CASSQNGRGVYGYTF.

This clone has a handful of counts. The chain combines TRBV9 with TRBJ1-3, with D perhaps TRBD1 (6 bases). Trimming took 0 bases from V and 0 from J, leaving 13 bases between them. The CDR3 is made up of 17 amino acids. The germline CDR1 and CDR2 sequences are SGDLS and YYNGEE. CDR3 nucleotide sequence: TGTGCCAGCAGCGTAGGGGCGGGGGGCCACTCTGGAAACACCATATATTTT. Translating it yields CASSVGAGGHSGNTIYF. Full variable domain (missing parts from reference TRBV9 and TRBJ1-3): DSGVTQTPKHLITATGQRVTLRCSPRSGDLSVYWYQQSLDQGLQFLIQYYNGEERAKGNILERFSAQQFPDLHSELNLSSLELGDSALYFCASSVGAGGHSGNTIYFGEGSWLTVV.

Concerning this clone itself: A junction end diverges from the germline sequence, so it may reflect a read error. The V call is TRBV10-2, the J call TRBJ2-2, with 9 bases fitting TRBD2. This CDR3 has 10 residues. Germline-derived CDR1 and CDR2 are WSHSY and SAAADI. CDR3 in DNA: TGCGCCAGTGCCGGGACTAGCTGGATTTTT. Translated, it gives CASAGTSWIF.

The rearrangement links TRBV6-1 to TRBJ1-5; TRBD1 agrees at 7 bases. Losses at the gene ends were 2 bases for V and 4 bases for J; bases not matched to a gene: 2. This CDR3 comprises 14 residues. Germline CDR1 is MNHNS and CDR2 is SASEGT. CDR3 bases: TGTGCCAGCAGTGAATTCAGGGGGAATCAGCCCCAGCATTTT. Its translation is CASSEFRGNQPQHF.

The V gene is TRBV7-2, the J gene TRBJ2-3; D is possibly TRBD1 (5 bases). Trimming took off 1 base at V and 0 bases at J, with 17 bases between the two ends. The germline V gene encodes CDR1 SGHTA and CDR2 FQGNSA. The CDR3 runs to 18 residues. CDR3 sequence: CASSLVGVRRSSTDTQYF. CDR3 nucleotide sequence: TGTGCCAGCAGCTTAGTAGGGGTGCGGCGATCAAGCACAGATACGCAGTATTTT. Based on the CDR3 plus reference TRBV7-2 and TRBJ2-3, the full variable domain is GAGVSQSPSNKVTEKGKDVELRCDPISGHTALYWYRQSLGQGLEFLIYFQGNSAPDKSGLPSDRFSAERTGGSVSTLTIQRTQQEDSAVYLCASSLVGVRRSSTDTQYFGPGTRLTVL.

This clone was counted only a few times. The genes are TRBV28 and TRBJ2-7, with 7 bases identical to TRBD1. Per the germline V gene, CDR1 is MDHEN and CDR2 is SYDVKM. The CDR3 loop spans 13 amino acids. In nucleotides, the CDR3 is TGTGTCAGCAAACAGACAGGGACGTACGAGCAGTACGTC. Translation gives CVSKQTGTYEQYV.

The genes are TRBV14 and TRBJ1-1; D ambiguous. Germline values: CDR1 SGHDN, CDR2 FVKESK. This CDR3 spans 13 amino acids. Trimming left V 3 bases short and J 8 bases short, with 13 bases between. DNA of the CDR3: TGTGCCAGCAGCCACCCCCCGGGTCACGAAGCTTTCTTT. This sequence encodes CASSHPPGHEAFF.